Listed below are T cell receptor beta chains from one sample, sequenced in a study of blood T cells in healthy people across ages. TCRdb re-called the 5' RACE reads with MiXCR, one entry per CDR3 protein. The data show fewer than 1,000,000 distinct CDR3 sequences, about half seen once. Sequenced sample: blood. The receptors stem from an elderly man in good health. Both conserved end residues are part of each CDR3. Each record gives: J gene, V gene, clone size, D gene, CDR3 protein, CDR3 DNA. A D gene is named only where the DNA matches it firmly. For some rows the clone size is stated as once, few or many, or as a class when expanded; others skip it.

j_gene: TRBJ2-1
v_gene: TRBV28
abundance: -
d_gene: -
CDR3aa: CASSLSAMERSSYNEQFF
CDR3nt: TGTGCCAGCAGTTTATCGGCCATGGAACGCAGCTCCTACAATGAGCAGTTCTTC

j_gene: TRBJ1-6
v_gene: TRBV10-3
abundance: many
d_gene: TRBD1
CDR3aa: CAISAGTGASPLHF
CDR3nt: TGTGCCATCAGTGCCGGGACAGGGGCTTCACCCCTCCACTTT

j_gene: TRBJ2-5
v_gene: TRBV12-3/TRBV12-4
abundance: -
d_gene: -
CDR3aa: CASSETEGPQETQYF
CDR3nt: TGTGCCAGCAGTGAAACGGAGGGCCCTCAAGAGACCCAGTACTTC

j_gene: TRBJ2-1
v_gene: TRBV30
abundance: -
d_gene: TRBD1
CDR3aa: CAWSRGQGSNEQFF
CDR3nt: TGTGCCTGGAGTCGGGGACAGGGGAGCAATGAGCAGTTCTTC

j_gene: TRBJ2-2
v_gene: TRBV7-2
abundance: -
d_gene: -
CDR3aa: CASSLAQTGELFF
CDR3nt: TGTGCCAGCAGCTTAGCGCAAACCGGGGAGCTGTTTTTT

j_gene: TRBJ2-3
v_gene: TRBV20-1
abundance: -
d_gene: -
CDR3aa: CSARDLTPNEGHRTDTQYF
CDR3nt: TGCAGTGCTAGAGATTTAACGCCCAACGAGGGCCATCGCACAGATACGCAGTATTTT

j_gene: TRBJ2-7
v_gene: TRBV30
abundance: few
d_gene: -
CDR3aa: CAWGAGTVSYEQYF
CDR3nt: TGTGCCTGGGGTGCCGGGACGGTATCCTACGAGCAGTACTTC

j_gene: TRBJ2-7
v_gene: TRBV20-1
abundance: many
d_gene: TRBD2
CDR3aa: CSARDPTSGYSSYEQYF
CDR3nt: TGCAGTGCTAGAGATCCAACTAGCGGTTATAGCTCCTACGAGCAGTACTTC

j_gene: TRBJ1-2
v_gene: TRBV5-4
abundance: few
d_gene: -
CDR3aa: CASSLGAGSYGYTF
CDR3nt: TGTGCCAGCAGCTTGGGGGCAGGAAGCTATGGCTACACCTTC

j_gene: TRBJ2-1
v_gene: TRBV28
abundance: -
d_gene: TRBD2
CDR3aa: CASSNPSAGGNSEQFF
CDR3nt: TGTGCCAGCAGTAACCCTAGCGCGGGAGGGAACTCCGAGCAGTTCTTC

j_gene: TRBJ2-7
v_gene: TRBV18
abundance: once
d_gene: TRBD2
CDR3aa: CASSRTGTSGTNEQYF
CDR3nt: TGTGCCAGCTCACGTACCGGGACTAGCGGGACGAATGAGCAGTACTTC

j_gene: TRBJ2-5
v_gene: TRBV20-1
abundance: few
d_gene: -
CDR3aa: CSAGDRKETQYF
CDR3nt: TGCAGTGCGGGAGACAGAAAAGAGACCCAGTACTTC

j_gene: TRBJ2-6
v_gene: TRBV7-9
abundance: many
d_gene: -
CDR3aa: CASSSGISGANVLTF
CDR3nt: TGTGCCAGCAGCTCCGGAATTTCTGGGGCCAACGTCCTGACTTTC

j_gene: TRBJ2-5
v_gene: TRBV20-1
abundance: -
d_gene: TRBD2
CDR3aa: CSARGGGWQTQYF
CDR3nt: TGCAGTGCTAGAGGGGGAGGGTGGCAGACCCAGTACTTC

j_gene: TRBJ2-1
v_gene: TRBV5-1
abundance: -
d_gene: TRBD2
CDR3aa: CASSSDSGAYNEQFF
CDR3nt: TGCGCCAGCAGCTCTGACAGCGGGGCTTACAATGAGCAGTTCTTC

j_gene: TRBJ1-4
v_gene: TRBV18
abundance: -
d_gene: -
CDR3aa: CASSRPLEGKNLGSEKLFF
CDR3nt: TGTGCCAGCTCACGGCCATTGGAGGGCAAGAACTTGGGTTCTGAAAAACTGTTTTTT

j_gene: TRBJ2-3
v_gene: TRBV14
abundance: -
d_gene: -
CDR3aa: CASSQDAGSTDTQYF
CDR3nt: TGTGCCAGCAGCCAAGACGCGGGAAGCACAGATACGCAGTATTTT

j_gene: TRBJ2-1
v_gene: TRBV27
abundance: -
d_gene: -
CDR3aa: CASSLGGGASYNGQFF
CDR3nt: TGTGCCAGCAGTTTGGGAGGAGGGGCGTCCTACAATGGGCAGTTCTTC

j_gene: TRBJ2-1
v_gene: TRBV6-2/TRBV6-3
abundance: few
d_gene: TRBD2
CDR3aa: CASSNTRTGLVYNEQFF
CDR3nt: TGTGCCAGCAGTAACACTCGGACGGGACTAGTATACAATGAGCAGTTCTTC

j_gene: TRBJ2-1
v_gene: TRBV11-2
abundance: -
d_gene: -
CDR3aa: CASSLGVYAEQFF
CDR3nt: TGTGCCAGCAGCTTAGGAGTTTACGCTGAGCAGTTCTTC

j_gene: TRBJ1-2
v_gene: TRBV6-5
abundance: -
d_gene: TRBD1
CDR3aa: CASRRTGNYGYTF
CDR3nt: TGTGCCAGCAGGAGGACAGGGAACTATGGCTACACCTTC

j_gene: TRBJ2-7
v_gene: TRBV27
abundance: -
d_gene: -
CDR3aa: CASSSDRQRDEQYF
CDR3nt: TGTGCCAGCAGTTCCGACCGTCAGCGCGATGAGCAGTACTTC

j_gene: TRBJ2-1
v_gene: TRBV12-3/TRBV12-4
abundance: few
d_gene: TRBD2
CDR3aa: CASSRRAGLAGVPSYNEQFF
CDR3nt: TGTGCCAGCAGCCGTAGGGCGGGACTAGCGGGAGTTCCCTCCTACAATGAGCAGTTCTTC

j_gene: TRBJ2-7
v_gene: TRBV6-4
abundance: -
d_gene: -
CDR3aa: CASSYSSAPYNEQYF
CDR3nt: TGTGCCAGCAGTTATTCTAGCGCTCCCTACAATGAGCAGTACTTC

j_gene: TRBJ2-7
v_gene: TRBV6-6
abundance: few
d_gene: TRBD1
CDR3aa: CASSRLGQNVVEQYF
CDR3nt: TGTGCCAGCAGCCGACTGGGACAGAACGTCGTCGAGCAGTACTTC

j_gene: TRBJ2-3
v_gene: TRBV20-1
abundance: few
d_gene: -
CDR3aa: CSARPQALDTQYF
CDR3nt: TGCAGTGCTAGACCTCAGGCCCTTGATACGCAGTATTTT

j_gene: TRBJ2-1
v_gene: TRBV5-1
abundance: few
d_gene: -
CDR3aa: CASSSNLNFGSEQFF
CDR3nt: TGCGCCAGCAGCTCGAACCTGAATTTCGGGAGTGAGCAGTTCTTC

j_gene: TRBJ1-5
v_gene: TRBV12-3/TRBV12-4
abundance: -
d_gene: TRBD1
CDR3aa: CASSGTGRSNQPQHF
CDR3nt: TGTGCCAGCAGTGGGACAGGGCGTAGCAATCAGCCCCAGCATTTT

j_gene: TRBJ2-7
v_gene: TRBV7-2
abundance: -
d_gene: -
CDR3aa: CASSFVQENPYEQYF
CDR3nt: TGTGCCAGCAGCTTTGTCCAGGAAAATCCCTACGAGCAGTACTTC

j_gene: TRBJ2-1
v_gene: TRBV20-1
abundance: few
d_gene: TRBD1
CDR3aa: CSAHGGQGGANEQFF
CDR3nt: TGCAGTGCCCACGGGGGACAGGGGGGGGCCAATGAGCAGTTCTTC

j_gene: TRBJ1-2
v_gene: TRBV29-1
abundance: -
d_gene: -
CDR3aa: CSVEDRGGTGNYGYTF
CDR3nt: TGCAGCGTTGAAGATCGCGGGGGAACGGGAAACTATGGCTACACCTTC

j_gene: TRBJ2-7
v_gene: TRBV20-1
abundance: many
d_gene: -
CDR3aa: CSARRASHEQYF
CDR3nt: TGCAGTGCTAGGAGGGCTAGCCACGAGCAGTACTTC

j_gene: TRBJ2-1
v_gene: TRBV27
abundance: -
d_gene: -
CDR3aa: CASSAGQRIYNEQFF
CDR3nt: TGTGCCAGCAGTGCCGGCCAGCGGATATACAATGAGCAGTTCTTC

j_gene: TRBJ2-1
v_gene: TRBV20-1
abundance: -
d_gene: -
CDR3aa: CSVSNSLGWHEQFF
CDR3nt: TGCAGTGTTAGTAATAGCCTAGGTTGGCATGAGCAGTTCTTC

j_gene: TRBJ1-2
v_gene: TRBV25-1
abundance: -
d_gene: -
CDR3aa: CASSPTLSWGSGGYTF
CDR3nt: TGTGCCAGCAGTCCGACCCTCTCTTGGGGATCGGGTGGCTACACCTTC

j_gene: TRBJ2-1
v_gene: TRBV24-1
abundance: -
d_gene: -
CDR3aa: CATGGGGGSYNEQFF
CDR3nt: TGTGCCACCGGGGGGGGCGGCGGATCCTACAATGAGCAGTTCTTC

j_gene: TRBJ2-7
v_gene: TRBV20-1
abundance: many
d_gene: TRBD1
CDR3aa: CSAEDRAGLYEQYF
CDR3nt: TGCAGTGCCGAGGACAGGGCAGGCCTCTACGAGCAGTACTTC

j_gene: TRBJ2-1
v_gene: TRBV9
abundance: once
d_gene: -
CDR3aa: CASSFLWDGSNEQFF
CDR3nt: TGTGCCAGCAGCTTCTTGTGGGACGGAAGCAATGAGCAGTTCTTC

j_gene: TRBJ2-7
v_gene: TRBV5-1
abundance: -
d_gene: -
CDR3aa: CASSPLPGQIGPYEQYF
CDR3nt: TGCGCCAGCAGCCCCCTACCCGGACAGATAGGGCCCTACGAGCAGTACTTC

j_gene: TRBJ2-1
v_gene: TRBV5-1
abundance: few
d_gene: TRBD2
CDR3aa: CASSLELAGGFDEQFF
CDR3nt: TGCGCCAGCAGCTTGGAACTAGCGGGAGGATTTGATGAGCAGTTCTTC

j_gene: TRBJ1-6
v_gene: TRBV7-3
abundance: few
d_gene: TRBD1
CDR3aa: CASSLTGAAINSPLHF
CDR3nt: TGTGCCAGCAGCCTGACAGGGGCCGCGATAAATTCACCCCTCCACTTT

j_gene: TRBJ2-1
v_gene: TRBV7-2
abundance: many
d_gene: TRBD2
CDR3aa: CASSFRGLDNEQFF
CDR3nt: TGTGCCAGCAGCTTCCGTGGACTAGATAATGAGCAGTTCTTC

j_gene: TRBJ2-3
v_gene: TRBV12-3/TRBV12-4
abundance: many
d_gene: -
CDR3aa: CASSLSTRAFPDTQYF
CDR3nt: TGTGCCAGCAGTTTATCGACCAGGGCTTTTCCAGATACGCAGTATTTT

j_gene: TRBJ2-5
v_gene: TRBV5-1
abundance: -
d_gene: -
CDR3aa: CASSIATGYNEQYF
CDR3nt: TGCGCCAGCAGTATAGCAACAGGTTACAATGAGCAGTACTTC

j_gene: TRBJ2-5
v_gene: TRBV7-2
abundance: -
d_gene: -
CDR3aa: CASSRTNVGQETQYF
CDR3nt: TGTGCCAGCAGCCGGACTAATGTTGGACAAGAGACCCAGTACTTC

j_gene: TRBJ2-1
v_gene: TRBV2
abundance: -
d_gene: TRBD2
CDR3aa: CASSPVLAVYNEQFF
CDR3nt: TGTGCCAGCAGCCCGGTTCTAGCGGTCTACAATGAGCAGTTCTTC

j_gene: TRBJ2-5
v_gene: TRBV12-3/TRBV12-4
abundance: few
d_gene: -
CDR3aa: CATSRNRVEYF
CDR3nt: TGTGCCACCAGCCGGAACCGGGTGGAGTACTTC

j_gene: TRBJ1-4
v_gene: TRBV15
abundance: -
d_gene: -
CDR3aa: CATSRELGIFEGLFF
CDR3nt: TGTGCCACCAGCAGAGAGTTGGGAATTTTCGAAGGACTGTTTTTT

j_gene: TRBJ2-5
v_gene: TRBV20-1
abundance: many
d_gene: TRBD2
CDR3aa: CSAWTSGRETQYF
CDR3nt: TGCAGTGCTTGGACTAGCGGGCGAGAGACCCAGTACTTC

j_gene: TRBJ2-1
v_gene: TRBV3-1
abundance: few
d_gene: TRBD2
CDR3aa: CASSQALADYNEQFF
CDR3nt: TGTGCCAGCAGCCAAGCACTAGCGGATTACAATGAGCAGTTCTTC

j_gene: TRBJ2-5
v_gene: TRBV7-2
abundance: -
d_gene: -
CDR3aa: CASSVDRVGTQYF
CDR3nt: TGTGCCAGCAGCGTAGACCGTGTCGGGACCCAGTACTTC

j_gene: TRBJ2-1
v_gene: TRBV6-5
abundance: -
d_gene: -
CDR3aa: CASSSPVGHQFF
CDR3nt: TGTGCCAGCAGCTCCCCTGTCGGTCACCAGTTCTTC

j_gene: TRBJ2-2
v_gene: TRBV12-3/TRBV12-4
abundance: -
d_gene: -
CDR3aa: CASSRDGRSTGELFF
CDR3nt: TGTGCCAGCAGCCGGGACGGTCGGAGCACCGGGGAGCTGTTTTTT

j_gene: TRBJ1-5
v_gene: TRBV18
abundance: -
d_gene: TRBD1
CDR3aa: CASSPPPGQGAGQPQHF
CDR3nt: TGTGCCAGCTCACCACCGCCTGGACAGGGGGCTGGTCAGCCCCAGCATTTT

j_gene: TRBJ2-1
v_gene: TRBV18
abundance: -
d_gene: -
CDR3aa: CASSPTEEGYNEQFF
CDR3nt: TGTGCCAGCTCACCTACAGAGGAGGGCTACAATGAGCAGTTCTTC

j_gene: TRBJ2-7
v_gene: TRBV5-1
abundance: many
d_gene: -
CDR3aa: CASSLFPPRSYEQYF
CDR3nt: TGCGCCAGCAGCCTCTTTCCCCCTCGGTCCTACGAGCAGTACTTC

j_gene: TRBJ1-1
v_gene: TRBV4-3
abundance: -
d_gene: -
CDR3aa: CASSQDSSNTEAFF
CDR3nt: TGCGCCAGCAGCCAAGATTCCTCTAACACTGAAGCTTTCTTT

j_gene: TRBJ2-7
v_gene: TRBV20-1
abundance: -
d_gene: TRBD2
CDR3aa: CSANPGLAPSYEQYF
CDR3nt: TGCAGTGCTAACCCCGGACTAGCGCCCTCCTACGAGCAGTACTTC

j_gene: TRBJ2-5
v_gene: TRBV3-1
abundance: -
d_gene: -
CDR3aa: CASSQPGGETQYF
CDR3nt: TGTGCCAGCAGCCAACCTGGCGGGGAGACCCAGTACTTC